Listed here are 22 T cell receptor beta chains from one sample, sequenced in a study of healthy donors' naive CD4 and CD8 T cells. TCR libraries were built from roughly 0.5 ug of total RNA by linear amplification. TCRdb independently ran MiXCR on the reads; one entry per CDR3 protein. Among around 180,000 distinct CDR3 sequences listed, nearly 75% were seen once. Sample: naive CD4+ and CD8+ T cells sorted from blood, pooled from several donors. These receptors all come from a pool of human donors in good health; the sample pools cells from several healthy donors.

This clonotype has only a few counts. J is TRBJ2-7 and V is TRBV29-1; D is uncertain. Germline V lookup: CDR1 SQVTM, CDR2 ANQGSEA. V lost 4 bases and J 4 bases, leaving 14 bases between the germline ends. The CDR3 is 13 residues long. This chain's CDR3 is CSVAGSALYEQYF. The CDR3 DNA reads TGCAGCGTTGCAGGTTCCGCTCTATACGAGCAGTACTTC.

The chain recombines TRBV29-1 with TRBJ2-7; D is possibly TRBD1 or TRBD2 (5 bases each). Germline-derived CDR1 and CDR2 are SQVTM and ANQGSEA. Trimming removed 7 bases from V and 3 bases from J, with 13 bases in between. CDR3 length equals 12 residues. The CDR3 reads CSAWDGIYEQYF. The DNA of the CDR3 is TGCAGCGCCTGGGACGGGATCTACGAGCAGTACTTC.

Concerning this clonotype: The junction departs from germline at one end; a sequencing error may be responsible. The CDR3 reads CATSRGVSSYEQYF. Written as DNA, the CDR3 is TGCGCCACCAGCAGAGGGGTTAGCTCCTACGAGCAGTACTTC. This chain uses TRBV15 with TRBJ2-7; D tentatively reads TRBD1 or TRBD2 (5 bases each). The CDR3 runs 14 residues. Germline V gives CDR1 LNHNV, CDR2 YYDKDF (reference sequence).

The chain employs TRBV29-1 and TRBJ2-1; D is ambiguous. Looked up from germline, CDR1 is SQVTM and CDR2 is ANQGSEA. V lost 3 bases and J lost 5, with 11 bases in between. CDR3 length: 13 residues. The CDR3 DNA is TGCAGCGTTGAGATTCCTGAGGACAATGAGCAGTTCTTC. As protein: CSVEIPEDNEQFF.

This chain connects TRBV20-1 to TRBJ2-1; D is perhaps TRBD2 (6 bases). Germline loops: CDR1 DFQATT, CDR2 SNEGSKA (reference sequence). The CDR3 contains 13 residues. Trimming stripped 4 bases from V and 3 bases from J, with 10 bases between. CDR3: CSATWRVYNEQFF. DNA for the CDR3: TGCAGTGCTACCTGGAGGGTCTACAATGAGCAGTTCTTC.

The chain employs TRBV7-9 and TRBJ1-1, with D unresolved. The germline V gene encodes CDR1 SEHNR and CDR2 FQNEAQ (reference sequence). The CDR3 has 13 residues. V lost 6 bases, J lost 2 bases, and 10 bases lay in between. The CDR3 here is CASRLNLNTEAFF. DNA for the CDR3: TGTGCCAGCAGGTTAAATCTCAACACTGAAGCTTTCTTT.

This rearrangement joins TRBV27 to TRBJ2-7; TRBD2 matches 7 bases. Germline values: CDR1 MNHEY, CDR2 SMNVEV (reference sequence). The CDR3 totals 15 residues. The J segment lost 4 bases and the V segment lost 3 bases, leaving 9 bases of the junction unmatched. The DNA of the CDR3 is TGTGCCAGCAGTTTGTGGGGGAGGGATGTGTACGAGCAGTACTTC. It yields the protein CASSLWGRDVYEQYF.

The chain is built from TRBV7-2 and TRBJ1-3, with 8 positions matching TRBD1. The germline V gene encodes CDR1 SGHTA and CDR2 FQGNSA. Trimming at V came to 1 base and at J to 2 bases, leaving 1 base not matched to a gene. CDR3 length: 15 residues. The CDR3 region is CASSLGTGTGNTIYF. In nucleotides, the CDR3 is TGTGCCAGCAGCTTAGGGACAGGGACTGGAAACACCATATATTTT.

The chain combines TRBV6-5 with TRBJ1-3; D is uncertain. The CDR3 is 12 amino acids. V lost 7 bases and J lost 9, with 13 bases in between. Germline values: CDR1 MNHEY, CDR2 SVGAGI. CDR3 residues: CASTSPIGTIYF. The CDR3 DNA is TGTGCCAGCACCTCCCCAATTGGCACCATATATTTT.

The V call is TRBV19, the J call TRBJ1-2, with no clear D. With 2 bases removed from V and 7 bases from J, the gap between germline ends came to 11 bases. CDR3 length equals 13 residues. Germline CDR1 LNHDA, CDR2 SQIVND (reference sequence). The CDR3 protein is CASSISGESGYTF. Here the CDR3 DNA reads TGTGCCAGTAGTATATCCGGGGAGAGTGGCTACACCTTC.

The V and J genes are TRBV29-1 and TRBJ2-1; a weak D match, TRBD2 (5 bases). Germline V CDR1 and CDR2: SQVTM, ANQGSEA. V lost 0 bases and J lost 2, with 17 bases in between. This CDR3 has 17 residues. CDR3: CSVEDLPEGAPYNEQFF. The CDR3 DNA sequence: TGCAGCGTTGAAGATCTCCCCGAGGGAGCCCCCTACAATGAGCAGTTCTTC.

V is TRBV20-1 and J is TRBJ1-1, with TRBD1 matching 7 bases. Per germline, CDR1 DFQATT and CDR2 SNEGSKA (reference sequence). The CDR3 runs to 14 residues. V lost 5 bases and J lost 0; bases outside the gene matches: 6. CDR3 DNA: TGCAGTGCTGATGGGACAGTTATGAACACTGAAGCTTTCTTT. This codes for CSADGTVMNTEAFF.

In its sample, this clonotype was seen a few times. The chain carries TRBV20-1 and TRBJ2-7; D possibly corresponds to TRBD2 (6 bases). V was pared by 6 bases and J by 4 bases, with 16 bases between. This CDR3 spans 13 amino acids. Germline V gene lookup returns CDR1 DFQATT and CDR2 SNEGSKA (reference sequence). CDR3 sequence: CSAPGDSGYEQYF. In DNA, the CDR3 is TGCAGTGCCCCGGGGGATTCTGGGTACGAGCAGTACTTC.

The chain couples TRBV27 to TRBJ1-1; D may be TRBD1 (6 bases). This CDR3 has 13 residues. Germline V gene sequence: CDR1 MNHEY, CDR2 SMNVEV (reference sequence). The V end was cut by 5 bases, the J end by 2 bases, with 9 bases between. The CDR3 DNA sequence: TGTGCCAGCAGTCACAGGGACAACACTGAAGCTTTCTTT. This translates into CASSHRDNTEAFF.

The rearrangement uses TRBV29-1 and TRBJ2-1; 7 nucleotides match TRBD1. CDR1 is SQVTM, CDR2 ANQGSEA, per germline. This CDR3 region has 14 residues. V dropped 4 bases and J dropped 4; count of bases not matched to a gene: 7. For the CDR3, the DNA is TGCAGCGTTGGAAGGACAGGCCTTTACAATGAGCAGTTCTTC. Its protein product is CSVGRTGLYNEQFF.

The genes are TRBV6-1 and TRBJ1-1; D is undetermined. The V gene lost 7 bases and the J gene lost 1 base, with 10 bases spanning the gap. The germline gives CDR1 MNHNS, CDR2 SASEGT. The CDR3 is 13 amino acids. CDR3 region: CASTVVSNTEAFF. In nucleotides, the CDR3 is TGTGCCAGCACGGTCGTGTCGAACACTGAAGCTTTCTTT.

The genes are TRBV29-1 and TRBJ1-2, with D perhaps matching TRBD1 (5 bases). The germline CDR1 and CDR2 sequences are SQVTM and ANQGSEA. This CDR3 contains 15 residues. V lost 0 bases and J lost 3, with 14 bases in between. The CDR3 spells CSVEDPPGADYGYTF. As DNA, the CDR3 is TGCAGCGTTGAAGATCCGCCTGGGGCGGACTATGGCTACACCTTC.

CDR3 loop: CSVPGASGTISYNEQFF. For the CDR3, the DNA is TGCAGCGTCCCCGGGGCTAGCGGGACTATCTCCTACAATGAGCAGTTCTTC. J is TRBJ2-1 and V is TRBV29-1; 9 positions agree with TRBD2. Trimming cost V 6 bases and J 0 bases; bases outside gene matches: 12. There are 17 residues in the CDR3. In germline, CDR1 is SQVTM, CDR2 ANQGSEA.

This sequence joins TRBV29-1 and TRBJ2-1; 7 nucleotides align to TRBD2. This CDR3 spans 15 amino acids. Trimming took 0 bases from V and 2 from J; bases not matched to a gene: 4. Per the germline V gene, CDR1 is SQVTM and CDR2 is ANQGSEA. CDR3 protein: CSVEDWGLTYNEQFF. CDR3 sequence (DNA): TGCAGCGTTGAAGATTGGGGACTAACCTACAATGAGCAGTTCTTC.

The DNA for the CDR3 is TGCAGCGTTGAAGATCATCGGACCCAGAAGGAGGAGACCCAGTACTTC. It is translated as CSVEDHRTQKEETQYF. V gene TRBV29-1 combines with J gene TRBJ2-5, with D unresolved. The CDR3 runs 16 residues. V gave up 0 bases and J gave up 5 bases, with 19 bases separating them. Germline V gives CDR1 SQVTM, CDR2 ANQGSEA.

V is TRBV6-5 and J is TRBJ2-6; TRBD2 agrees at 11 bases. J gave up 3 bases and V 7 bases, and 5 bases lay outside the gene matches. The CDR3 is made up of 16 amino acids. In germline, CDR1 is MNHEY, CDR2 SVGAGI. The DNA of the CDR3 is TGTGCCAGCACTCCCGGACTAGCGGGTGGGGCCAACGTCCTGACTTTC. It yields the protein CASTPGLAGGANVLTF.

This chain joins TRBV18 and TRBJ1-5; a possible D gene is TRBD1 (5 bases). The CDR3 sequence is 14 residues long. The V gene lost 3 bases and the J gene lost 4 bases, with 10 bases spanning the gap. CDR1 is KGHSH, CDR2 LQKENI, per germline. Written as DNA, the CDR3 is TGTGCCAGCTCACCCTGGGAGGGGAATCAGCCCCAGCATTTT. Its protein product is CASSPWEGNQPQHF.